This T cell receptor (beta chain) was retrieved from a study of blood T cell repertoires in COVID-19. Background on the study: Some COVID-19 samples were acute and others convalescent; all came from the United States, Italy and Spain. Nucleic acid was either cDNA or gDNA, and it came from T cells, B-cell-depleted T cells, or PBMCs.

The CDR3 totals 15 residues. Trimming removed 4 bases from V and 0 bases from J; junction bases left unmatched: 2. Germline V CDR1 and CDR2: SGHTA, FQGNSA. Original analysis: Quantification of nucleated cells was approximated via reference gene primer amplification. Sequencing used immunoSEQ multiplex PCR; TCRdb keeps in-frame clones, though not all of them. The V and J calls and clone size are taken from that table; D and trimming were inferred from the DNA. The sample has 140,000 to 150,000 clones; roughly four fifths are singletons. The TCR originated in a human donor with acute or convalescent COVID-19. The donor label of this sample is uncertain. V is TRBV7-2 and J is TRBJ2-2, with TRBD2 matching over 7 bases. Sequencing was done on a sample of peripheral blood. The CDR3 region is CASSSGLANTGELFF. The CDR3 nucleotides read TGTGCCAGCAGCTCCGGACTAGCGAACACCGGGGAGCTGTTTTTT.